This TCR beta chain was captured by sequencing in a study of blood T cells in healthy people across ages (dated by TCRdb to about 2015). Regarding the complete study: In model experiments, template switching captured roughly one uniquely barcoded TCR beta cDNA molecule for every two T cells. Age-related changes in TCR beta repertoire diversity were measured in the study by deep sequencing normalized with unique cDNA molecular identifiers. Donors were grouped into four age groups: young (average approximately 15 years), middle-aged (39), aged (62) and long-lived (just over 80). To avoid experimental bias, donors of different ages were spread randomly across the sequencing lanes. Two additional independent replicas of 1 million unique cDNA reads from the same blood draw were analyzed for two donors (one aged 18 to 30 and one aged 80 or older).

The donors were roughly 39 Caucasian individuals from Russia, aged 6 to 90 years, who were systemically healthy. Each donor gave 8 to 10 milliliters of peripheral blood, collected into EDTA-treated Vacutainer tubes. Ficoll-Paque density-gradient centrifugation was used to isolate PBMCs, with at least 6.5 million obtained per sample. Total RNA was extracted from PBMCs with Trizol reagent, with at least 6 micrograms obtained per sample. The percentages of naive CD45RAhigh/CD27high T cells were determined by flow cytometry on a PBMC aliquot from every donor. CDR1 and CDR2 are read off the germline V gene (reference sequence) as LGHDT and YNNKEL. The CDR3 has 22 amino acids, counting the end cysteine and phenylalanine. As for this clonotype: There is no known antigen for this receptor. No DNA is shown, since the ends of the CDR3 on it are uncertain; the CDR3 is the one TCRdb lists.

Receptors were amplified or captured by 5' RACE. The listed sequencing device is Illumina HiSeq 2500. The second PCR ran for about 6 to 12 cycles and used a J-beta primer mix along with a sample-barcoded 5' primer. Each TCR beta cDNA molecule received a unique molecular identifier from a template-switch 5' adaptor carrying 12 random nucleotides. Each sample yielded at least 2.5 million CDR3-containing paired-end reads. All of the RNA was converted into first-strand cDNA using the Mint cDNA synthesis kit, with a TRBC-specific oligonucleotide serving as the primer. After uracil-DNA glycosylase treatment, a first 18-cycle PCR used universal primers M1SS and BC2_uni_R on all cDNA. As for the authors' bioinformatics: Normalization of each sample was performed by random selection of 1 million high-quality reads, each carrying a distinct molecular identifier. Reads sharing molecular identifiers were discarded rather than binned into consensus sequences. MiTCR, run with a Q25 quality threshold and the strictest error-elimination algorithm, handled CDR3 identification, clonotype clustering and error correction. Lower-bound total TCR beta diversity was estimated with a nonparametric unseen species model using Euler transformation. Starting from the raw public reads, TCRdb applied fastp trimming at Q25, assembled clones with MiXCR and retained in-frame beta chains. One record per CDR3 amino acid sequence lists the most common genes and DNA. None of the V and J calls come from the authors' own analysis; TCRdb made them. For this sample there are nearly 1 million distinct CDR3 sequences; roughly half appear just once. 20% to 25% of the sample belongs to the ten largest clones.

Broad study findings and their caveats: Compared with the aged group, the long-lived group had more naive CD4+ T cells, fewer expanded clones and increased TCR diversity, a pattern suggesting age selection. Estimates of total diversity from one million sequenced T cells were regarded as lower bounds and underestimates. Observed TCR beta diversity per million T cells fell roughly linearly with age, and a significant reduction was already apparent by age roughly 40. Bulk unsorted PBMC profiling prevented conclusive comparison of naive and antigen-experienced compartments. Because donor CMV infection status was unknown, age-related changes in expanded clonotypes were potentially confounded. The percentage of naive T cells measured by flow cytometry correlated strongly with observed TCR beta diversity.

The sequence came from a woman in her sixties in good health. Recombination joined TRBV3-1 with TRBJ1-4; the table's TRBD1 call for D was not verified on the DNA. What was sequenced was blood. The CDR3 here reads CASSQSWRNEQFFGPGTEKLFF.